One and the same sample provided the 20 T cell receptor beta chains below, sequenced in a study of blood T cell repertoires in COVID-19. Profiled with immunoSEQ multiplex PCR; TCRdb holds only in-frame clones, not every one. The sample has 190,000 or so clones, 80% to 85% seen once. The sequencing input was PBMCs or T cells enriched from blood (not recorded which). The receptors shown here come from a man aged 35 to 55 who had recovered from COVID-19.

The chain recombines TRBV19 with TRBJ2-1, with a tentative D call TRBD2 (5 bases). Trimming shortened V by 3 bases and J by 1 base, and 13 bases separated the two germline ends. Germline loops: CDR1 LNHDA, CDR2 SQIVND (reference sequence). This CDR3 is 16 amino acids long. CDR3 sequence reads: CASSILAAVSYNEQFF. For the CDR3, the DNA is TGTGCCAGTAGTATCCTAGCCGCCGTATCCTACAATGAGCAGTTCTTC.

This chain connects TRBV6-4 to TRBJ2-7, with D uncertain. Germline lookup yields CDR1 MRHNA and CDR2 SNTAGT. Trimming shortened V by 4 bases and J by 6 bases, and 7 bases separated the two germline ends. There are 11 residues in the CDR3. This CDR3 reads CASSVEFEQYF. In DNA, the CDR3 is TGTGCCAGCAGTGTTGAGTTCGAGCAGTACTTC.

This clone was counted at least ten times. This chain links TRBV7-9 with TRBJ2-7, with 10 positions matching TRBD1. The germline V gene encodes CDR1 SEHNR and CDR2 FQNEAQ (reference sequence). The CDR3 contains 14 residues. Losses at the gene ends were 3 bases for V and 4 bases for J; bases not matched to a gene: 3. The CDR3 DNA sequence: TGTGCCAGCAGCTTGCCGGGACAGGGGTACGAGCAGTACTTC. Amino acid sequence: CASSLPGQGYEQYF.

The CDR3 DNA reads as TGTGCCAGCTCACCCCGGGACAGGGGTTCACCCCTCCACTTT. Its translation is CASSPRDRGSPLHF. The chain is built from TRBV18 and TRBJ1-6; TRBD1 agrees at 10 bases. Looked up from germline, CDR1 is KGHSH and CDR2 is LQKENI. This CDR3 is 14 amino acids long. The J segment lost 9 bases and the V segment lost 3 bases, leaving 2 bases of the junction unmatched.

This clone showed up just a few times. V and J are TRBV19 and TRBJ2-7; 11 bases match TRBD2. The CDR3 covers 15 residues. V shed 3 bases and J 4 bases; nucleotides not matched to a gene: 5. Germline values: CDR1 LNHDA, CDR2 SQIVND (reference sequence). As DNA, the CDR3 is TGTGCCAGTAGTATGGCGGGACTAGCGGATTACGAGCAGTACTTC. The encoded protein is CASSMAGLADYEQYF.

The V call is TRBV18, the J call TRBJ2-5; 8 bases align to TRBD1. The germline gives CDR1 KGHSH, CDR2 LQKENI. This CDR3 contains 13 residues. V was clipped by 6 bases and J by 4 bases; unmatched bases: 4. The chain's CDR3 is CASSPGTGETQYF. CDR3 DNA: TGTGCCAGCTCTCCCGGGACAGGAGAGACCCAGTACTTC.

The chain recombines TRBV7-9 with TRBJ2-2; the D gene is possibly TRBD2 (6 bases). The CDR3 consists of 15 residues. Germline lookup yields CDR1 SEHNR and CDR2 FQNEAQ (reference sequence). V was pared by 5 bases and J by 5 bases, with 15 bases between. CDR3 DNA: TGTGCCAGCAGCCCGGGAGCACCCAGGACCGGGGAGCTGTTTTTT. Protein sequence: CASSPGAPRTGELFF.

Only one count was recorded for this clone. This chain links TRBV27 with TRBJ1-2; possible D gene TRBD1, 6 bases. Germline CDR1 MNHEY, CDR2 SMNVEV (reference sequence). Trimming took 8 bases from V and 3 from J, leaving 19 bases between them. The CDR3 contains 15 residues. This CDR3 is CASRSSPRGHYGYTF. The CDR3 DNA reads TGTGCCAGCCGATCATCCCCCAGGGGTCACTATGGCTACACCTTC.

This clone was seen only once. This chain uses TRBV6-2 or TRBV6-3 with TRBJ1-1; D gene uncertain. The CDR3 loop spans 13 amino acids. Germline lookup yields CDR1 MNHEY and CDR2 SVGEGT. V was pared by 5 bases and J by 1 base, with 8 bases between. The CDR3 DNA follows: TGTGCCAGCAGTGCGTCGTGGAACACTGAAGCTTTCTTT. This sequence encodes CASSASWNTEAFF.

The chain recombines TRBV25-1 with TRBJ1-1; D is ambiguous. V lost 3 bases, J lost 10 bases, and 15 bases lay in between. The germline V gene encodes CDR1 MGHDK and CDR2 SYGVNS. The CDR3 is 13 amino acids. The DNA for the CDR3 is TGTGCCAGCAGTGAGGCAATCTCCCCCTTAGCTTTCTTT. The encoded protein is CASSEAISPLAFF.

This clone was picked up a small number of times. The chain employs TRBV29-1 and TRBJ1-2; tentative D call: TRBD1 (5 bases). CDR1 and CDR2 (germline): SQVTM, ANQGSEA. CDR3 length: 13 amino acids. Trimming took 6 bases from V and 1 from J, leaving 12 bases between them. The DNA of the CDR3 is TGCAGCGTCCAGTGGGGGGATAACTATGGCTACACCTTC. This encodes CSVQWGDNYGYTF.

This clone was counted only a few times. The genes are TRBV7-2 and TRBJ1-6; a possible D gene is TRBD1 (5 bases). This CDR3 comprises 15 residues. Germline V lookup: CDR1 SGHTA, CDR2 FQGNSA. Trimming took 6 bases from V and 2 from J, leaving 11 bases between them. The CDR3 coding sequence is TGTGCCAGCAGTCGGGGGGGAACCTATAATTCACCCCTCCACTTT. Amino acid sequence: CASSRGGTYNSPLHF.

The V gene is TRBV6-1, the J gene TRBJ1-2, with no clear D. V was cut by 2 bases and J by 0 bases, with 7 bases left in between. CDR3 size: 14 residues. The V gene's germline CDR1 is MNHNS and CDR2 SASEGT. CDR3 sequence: CASSEMAANYGYTF. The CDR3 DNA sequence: TGTGCCAGCAGTGAAATGGCGGCTAACTATGGCTACACCTTC.

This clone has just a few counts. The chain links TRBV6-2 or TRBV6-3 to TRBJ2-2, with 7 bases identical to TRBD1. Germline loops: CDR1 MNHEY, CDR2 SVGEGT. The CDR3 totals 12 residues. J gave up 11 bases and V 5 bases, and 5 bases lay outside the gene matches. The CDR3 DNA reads TGTGCCAGCAGTGGCCGACAGGGTGAGCTGTTTTTT. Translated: CASSGRQGELFF.

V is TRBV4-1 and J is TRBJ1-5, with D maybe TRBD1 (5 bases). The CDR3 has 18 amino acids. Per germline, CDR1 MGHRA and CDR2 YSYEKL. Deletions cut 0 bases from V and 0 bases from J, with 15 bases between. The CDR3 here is CASSQDWRGSNSNQPQHF. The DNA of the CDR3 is TGCGCCAGCAGCCAAGATTGGAGGGGCTCAAATAGCAATCAGCCCCAGCATTTT.

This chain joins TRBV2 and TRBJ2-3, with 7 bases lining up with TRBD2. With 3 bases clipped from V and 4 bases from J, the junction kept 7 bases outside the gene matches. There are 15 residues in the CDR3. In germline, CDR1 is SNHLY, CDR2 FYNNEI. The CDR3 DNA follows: TGTGCCAGCAGTGAGATACGGGGGAGGGCAGATACGCAGTATTTT. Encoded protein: CASSEIRGRADTQYF.

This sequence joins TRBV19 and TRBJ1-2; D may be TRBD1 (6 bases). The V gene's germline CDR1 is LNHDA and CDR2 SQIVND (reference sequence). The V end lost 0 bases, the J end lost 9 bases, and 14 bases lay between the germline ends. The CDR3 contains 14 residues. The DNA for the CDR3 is TGTGCCAGTAGTATAGAACCAAACGGACAGCGCTACACCTTC. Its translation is CASSIEPNGQRYTF.

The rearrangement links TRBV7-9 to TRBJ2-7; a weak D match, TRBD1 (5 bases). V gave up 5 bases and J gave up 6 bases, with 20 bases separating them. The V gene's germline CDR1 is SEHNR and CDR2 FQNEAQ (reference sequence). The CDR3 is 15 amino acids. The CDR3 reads CASSITGRESPEQYF. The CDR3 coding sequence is TGTGCCAGCAGCATAACAGGAAGGGAATCTCCCGAGCAGTACTTC.

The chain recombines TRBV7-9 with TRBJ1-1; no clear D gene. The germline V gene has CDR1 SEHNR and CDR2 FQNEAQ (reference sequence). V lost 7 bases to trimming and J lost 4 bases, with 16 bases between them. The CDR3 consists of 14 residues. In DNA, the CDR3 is TGTGCCAGCATCTCCACCGAGGGCGGCACTGAAGCTTTCTTT. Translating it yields CASISTEGGTEAFF.

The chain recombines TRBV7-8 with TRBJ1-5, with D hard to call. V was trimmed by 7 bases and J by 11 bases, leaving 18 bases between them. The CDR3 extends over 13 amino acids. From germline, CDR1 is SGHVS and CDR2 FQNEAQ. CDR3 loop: CASIPRGVLAQHF. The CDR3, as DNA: TGTGCCAGCATACCCCGGGGAGTTTTAGCCCAGCATTTT.